The source of this TCR beta chain is a study of T-cell reconstitution after alpha-beta-depleted transplantation in children (dated by TCRdb to 2016 to 2017). As for the study more broadly: Using TCR repertoire profiling, the study followed T-cell immune reconstitution in a quantitative way in children after TCRalphabeta/CD19-depleted allogeneic hematopoietic cell transplantation. The full study reports these points: The apparently early alphabetaT-cell count recovery about two months after transplant was reportedly dependent on only several hundred rapidly expanded clones derived from non-depleted graft cells. Over subsequent months, a decline in hyperexpanded clone frequencies was noted, and after one year, T-cell counts and TCRbeta diversity were mostly ascribed to newly produced T cells. In some patients, the high TCRbeta diversity seen at day 60 was put down to recipient T cells and intrathymic progenitors that had survived conditioning.

The library was produced with PCR. The sample was run on an Illumina HiSeq 2500. Molecular barcoding was employed in the preparation of TCR libraries, with unique molecular identifiers being used to normalize TCRbeta repertoire quantification. The public reads were reprocessed in TCRdb via fastp at Q25 and MiXCR, keeping in-frame beta chains. One record per CDR3 amino acid sequence lists the most common genes and DNA. The sample table shows about 280,000 distinct CDR3 sequences, and under 14% are seen once. Around 22% of the sample is taken by the ten largest. The CDR3 numbers 12 residues from cysteine through phenylalanine. Only CDR3 DNA is held: 36 bases, read in frame from base 1. CDR1 DFQATT and CDR2 SNEGSKA are derived from the germline V gene (reference sequence). This clonotype was recorded at least ten times. Its antigen is currently not known. Base qualities were left out, and no much larger clone turns up one base away.

The treatment or condition label of this sample denotes: allogeneic hematopoietic cell transplantation with graft depleted of TCRalphabeta T cells and CD19 B cells. TCRalphabeta/CD19-depleted allogeneic hematopoietic cell grafts were given to the transplant recipients, all of whom were children. This chain is built from TRBV20-1 and TRBJ2-5, with 12 middle bases fitting TRBD2. The source of this sequence is a male patient under 10 years old who had a stem cell transplant for chronic granulomatous disease, so the T cells may come from the graft donor. Sequenced here: peripheral blood, sampled 180 days after TCRalphabeta/CD19-depleted stem cell transplant. DNA sequence: TGCAGCCAGACTAGCGGGAGTGAGACCCAGTACTTC. It translates as CSQTSGSETQYF.